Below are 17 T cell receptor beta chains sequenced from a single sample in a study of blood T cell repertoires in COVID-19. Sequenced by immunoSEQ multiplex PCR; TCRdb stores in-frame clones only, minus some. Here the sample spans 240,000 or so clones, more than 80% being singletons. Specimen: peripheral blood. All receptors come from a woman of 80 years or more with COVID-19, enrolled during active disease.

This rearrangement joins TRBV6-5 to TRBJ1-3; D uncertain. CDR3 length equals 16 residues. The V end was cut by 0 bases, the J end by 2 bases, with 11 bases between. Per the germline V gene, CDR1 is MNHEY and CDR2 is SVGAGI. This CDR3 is CASSYSSRGAGNTIYF. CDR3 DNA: TGTGCCAGCAGTTACTCGTCCCGGGGAGCTGGAAACACCATATATTTT.

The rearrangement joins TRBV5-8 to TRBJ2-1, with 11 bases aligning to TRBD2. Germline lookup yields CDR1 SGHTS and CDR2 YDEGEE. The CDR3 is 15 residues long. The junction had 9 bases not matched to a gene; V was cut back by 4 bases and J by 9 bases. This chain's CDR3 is CASSRLAGGVGEQFF. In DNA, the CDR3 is TGTGCCAGCAGCAGGCTAGCGGGGGGCGTCGGTGAGCAGTTCTTC. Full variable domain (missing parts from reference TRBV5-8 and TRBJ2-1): EAGVTQSPTHLIKTRGQQATLRCSPISGHTSVYWYQQALGLGLQFLLWYDEGEERNRGNFPPRFSGRQFPNYSSELNVNALELEDSALYLCASSRLAGGVGEQFFGPGTRLTVL.

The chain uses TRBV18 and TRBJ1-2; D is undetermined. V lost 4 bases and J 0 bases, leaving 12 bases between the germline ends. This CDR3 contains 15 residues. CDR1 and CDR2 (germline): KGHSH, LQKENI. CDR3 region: CASSLVAPTNYGYTF. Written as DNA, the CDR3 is TGTGCCAGCTCACTGGTCGCACCTACTAACTATGGCTACACCTTC.

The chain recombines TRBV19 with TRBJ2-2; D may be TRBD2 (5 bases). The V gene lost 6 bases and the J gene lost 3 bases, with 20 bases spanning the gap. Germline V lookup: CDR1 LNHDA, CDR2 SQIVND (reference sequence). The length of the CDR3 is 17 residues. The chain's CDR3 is CASSPGGWVSDTGELFF. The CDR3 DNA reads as TGTGCCAGTAGCCCCGGCGGGTGGGTTTCCGACACCGGGGAGCTGTTTTTT.

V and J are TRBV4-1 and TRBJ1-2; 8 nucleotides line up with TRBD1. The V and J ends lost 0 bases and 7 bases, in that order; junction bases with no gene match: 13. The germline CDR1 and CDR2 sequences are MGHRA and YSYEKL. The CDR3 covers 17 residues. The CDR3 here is CASSQDFRQGARLGYTF. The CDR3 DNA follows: TGCGCCAGCAGCCAAGATTTTAGGCAGGGGGCGCGTCTTGGCTACACCTTC.

For the CDR3, the DNA is TGTGCCAGCAGTCCTCTAGCGGACTCCTACGAGCAGTACTTC. Translation: CASSPLADSYEQYF. V and J are TRBV28 and TRBJ2-7; 7 bases fit TRBD2. The CDR3 runs 14 residues. Looked up from germline, CDR1 is MDHEN and CDR2 is SYDVKM. The V and J ends lost 5 bases and 0 bases, in that order; junction bases with no gene match: 4.

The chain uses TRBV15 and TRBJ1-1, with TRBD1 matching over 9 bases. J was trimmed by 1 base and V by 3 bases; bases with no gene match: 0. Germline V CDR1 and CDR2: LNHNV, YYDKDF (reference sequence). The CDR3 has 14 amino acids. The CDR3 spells CATSRDRGNTEAFF. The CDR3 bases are TGTGCCACCAGCAGGGACAGGGGGAACACTGAAGCTTTCTTT.

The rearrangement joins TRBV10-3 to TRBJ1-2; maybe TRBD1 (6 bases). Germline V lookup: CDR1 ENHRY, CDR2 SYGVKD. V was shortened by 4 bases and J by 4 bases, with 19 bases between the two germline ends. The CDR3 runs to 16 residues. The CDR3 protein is CAISAGQPISPYGYTF. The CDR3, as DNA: TGTGCCATCAGTGCAGGACAGCCAATTTCTCCCTATGGCTACACCTTC.

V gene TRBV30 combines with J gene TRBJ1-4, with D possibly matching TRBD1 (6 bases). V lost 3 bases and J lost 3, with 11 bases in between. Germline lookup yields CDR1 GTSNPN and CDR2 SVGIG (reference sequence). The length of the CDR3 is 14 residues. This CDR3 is CAWSRGGSNEKLFF. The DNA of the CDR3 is TGTGCCTGGAGCCGGGGGGGCTCTAATGAAAAACTGTTTTTT. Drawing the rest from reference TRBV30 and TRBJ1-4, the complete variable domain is SQTIHQWPATLVQPVGSPLSLECTVEGTSNPNLYWYRQAAGRGLQLLFYSVGIGQISSEVPQNLSASRPQDRQFILSSKKLLLSDSGFYLCAWSRGGSNEKLFFGSGTQLSVL.

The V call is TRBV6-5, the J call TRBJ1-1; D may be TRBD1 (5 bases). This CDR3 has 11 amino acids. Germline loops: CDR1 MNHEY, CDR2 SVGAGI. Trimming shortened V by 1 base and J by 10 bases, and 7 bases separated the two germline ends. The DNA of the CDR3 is TGTGCCAGCAGTTACTTGGGGGGAGCTTTCTTT. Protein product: CASSYLGGAFF.

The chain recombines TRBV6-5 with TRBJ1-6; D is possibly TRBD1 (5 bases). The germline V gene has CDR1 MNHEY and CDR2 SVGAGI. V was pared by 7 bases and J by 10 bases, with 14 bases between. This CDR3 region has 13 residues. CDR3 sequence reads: CASTSGGRSPLHF. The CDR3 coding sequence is TGTGCCAGCACCTCCGGGGGGAGATCACCCCTCCACTTT.

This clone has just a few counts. The CDR3 sequence: CASERGSYGYTF. CDR3 bases: TGTGCCAGCGAGCGGGGAAGCTATGGCTACACCTTC. This chain links TRBV9 with TRBJ1-2; no clear D gene. The germline V gene has CDR1 SGDLS and CDR2 YYNGEE. This CDR3 is built from 12 residues. V lost 7 bases to trimming and J lost 4 bases, with 11 bases between them.

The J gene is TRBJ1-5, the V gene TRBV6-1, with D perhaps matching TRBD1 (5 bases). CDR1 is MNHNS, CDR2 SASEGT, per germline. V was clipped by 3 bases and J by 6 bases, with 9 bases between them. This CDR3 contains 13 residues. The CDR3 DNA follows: TGTGCCAGCAGTGAGCAGGGCAGTCAGCCCCAGCATTTT. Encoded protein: CASSEQGSQPQHF.

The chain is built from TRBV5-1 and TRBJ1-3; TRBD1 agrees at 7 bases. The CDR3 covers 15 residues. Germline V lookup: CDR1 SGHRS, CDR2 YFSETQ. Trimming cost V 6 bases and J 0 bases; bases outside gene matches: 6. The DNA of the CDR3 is TGCGCCAGCATGGGACAGCCAGACTCTGGAAACACCATATATTTT. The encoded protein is CASMGQPDSGNTIYF.

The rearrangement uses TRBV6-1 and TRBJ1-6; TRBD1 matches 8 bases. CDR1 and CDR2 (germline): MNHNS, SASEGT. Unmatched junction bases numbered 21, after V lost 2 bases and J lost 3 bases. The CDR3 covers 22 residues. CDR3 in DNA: TGTGCCAGCAGTGAAAAAACCCCCCCCCAGGGGGCAGGGATTTACTATAATTCACCCCTCCACTTT. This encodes CASSEKTPPQGAGIYYNSPLHF.

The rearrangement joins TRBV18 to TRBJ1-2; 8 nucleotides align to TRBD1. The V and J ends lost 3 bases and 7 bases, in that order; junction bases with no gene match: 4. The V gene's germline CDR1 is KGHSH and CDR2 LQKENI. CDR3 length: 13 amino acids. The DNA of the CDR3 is TGTGCCAGCTCACCTCAGGGGGCGGTTGGCTACACCTTC. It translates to CASSPQGAVGYTF.

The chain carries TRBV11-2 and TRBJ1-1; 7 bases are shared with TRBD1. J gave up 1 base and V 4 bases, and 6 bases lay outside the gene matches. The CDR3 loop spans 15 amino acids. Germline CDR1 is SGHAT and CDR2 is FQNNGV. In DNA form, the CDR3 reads TGTGCCAGCAGCTGGCGACAGGGCCCGAACACTGAAGCTTTCTTT. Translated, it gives CASSWRQGPNTEAFF.